This is a list of T cell receptor beta chains from one sample in a study of T cell clonotyping in hematopoietic cell transplantation. Here immunoSEQ multiplex PCR was the method, and the copy in TCRdb shows in-frame clones only, minus some. The repertoire holds 4,000 to 5,500 clones, with approximately 96% as singletons. This material consisted of PBMCs, taken 100 days after allogeneic stem cell transplant. These receptors all come from a male patient in his thirties or forties who had an allogeneic stem cell transplant from a related donor, so the T cells may come from the graft donor. Some clones in this sample may be carry-over from other donors' samples. Each CDR3 is given with its conserved first and last residue. Each record gives: V gene, J gene, clone size, D gene, CDR3 protein, CDR3 DNA. The D gene is left open where the match is weak. Rows may omit the clone size; those that give it use once, few, many or a size class.

>TRBV11-2|TRBJ2-7|-|-
CASSLNPLYEQYF
TGTGCCAGCAGCTTAAATCCCCTCTACGAGCAGTACTTC
>TRBV6-1|TRBJ2-7|-|TRBD2
CASSGTLAGVTYEQYF
TGTGCCAGCAGTGGAACACTAGCGGGAGTCACCTACGAGCAGTACTTC
>TRBV30|TRBJ1-4|-|-
CAWSIRATNEKLFF
TGTGCCTGGAGTATCAGAGCAACTAATGAAAAACTGTTTTTT
>TRBV29-1|TRBJ2-3|-|TRBD1
CSVGTGSIFTDTQYF
TGCAGCGTTGGGACAGGGAGTATCTTCACAGATACGCAGTATTTT
>TRBV9|TRBJ1-4|-|TRBD1
CASSSRTGGSEKLFF
TGTGCCAGCAGCTCTCGGACAGGGGGCAGTGAAAAACTGTTTTTT
>TRBV9|TRBJ2-2|once|-
CASSGGLNTGELFF
TGTGCCAGCAGCGGGGGACTTAACACCGGGGAGCTGTTTTTT
>TRBV9|TRBJ2-1|-|TRBD2
CARSGKGGRYNEQFF
TGTGCCAGGAGCGGGAAGGGCGGACGCTACAATGAGCAGTTCTTC
>TRBV7-6|TRBJ1-4|once|-
CASSLVNPGPTNEKLFF
TGTGCCAGCAGCTTAGTTAATCCGGGGCCAACTAATGAAAAACTGTTTTTT
>TRBV5-6|TRBJ1-2|-|-
CASSLALMSCTF
TGTGCCAGCAGCTTGGCTCTGATGTCTTGCACCTTC
>TRBV5-8|TRBJ1-2|-|-
CASSLTNGYTF
TGTGCCAGCAGCTTGACAAACGGCTACACCTTC
>TRBV7-3|TRBJ1-1|-|-
CASSSHMNTEAFF
TGTGCCAGCAGCTCCCACATGAACACTGAAGCTTTCTTT
>TRBV11-2|TRBJ2-7|once|TRBD2
CASSLALAGGNEQYF
TGTGCCAGCAGCTTAGCGCTAGCGGGAGGCAACGAGCAGTACTTC
>TRBV27|TRBJ2-3|-|-
CASSFIPGDTQYF
TGTGCCAGCAGCTTTATTCCGGGGGATACGCAGTATTTT
>TRBV20-1|TRBJ2-4|-|TRBD2
CSANGGGGPYF
TGCAGTGCTAATGGCGGGGGGGGTCCGTACTTC
>TRBV6-6|TRBJ1-1|-|TRBD1
CASSRQGEAFF
TGTGCCAGCAGTCGACAGGGGGAAGCTTTCTTT
>TRBV2|TRBJ2-3|-|TRBD2
CASSEGSGGWADTQYF
TGTGCCAGCAGTGAAGGCAGCGGGGGGTGGGCAGATACGCAGTATTTT
>TRBV27|TRBJ2-7|-|-
CASSSPGPSLYEQYF
TGTGCCAGCAGTTCCCCGGGTCCGAGCCTCTACGAGCAGTACTTC
>TRBV11-3|TRBJ2-2|-|TRBD1
CASSPTGAGGELFF
TGTGCCAGCAGCCCGACAGGGGCTGGCGGGGAGCTGTTTTTT
>TRBV19|TRBJ2-1|-|TRBD1
CASSILGTGRDNEQFF
TGTGCCAGTAGTATCCTCGGGACAGGGCGAGACAATGAGCAGTTCTTC
>TRBV5-8|TRBJ2-1|-|-
CASSLAPTSLSYNEQFF
TGTGCCAGCAGCTTGGCTCCTACTAGCCTCTCCTACAATGAGCAGTTCTTC
>TRBV6-6|TRBJ2-7|-|-
CASSYGASRVVYEQYF
TGTGCCAGCAGTTACGGGGCGAGCAGGGTCGTCTACGAGCAGTACTTC
>TRBV6-5|TRBJ1-1|-|-
CASTRHLTQNTEAFF
TGTGCCAGCACTCGACACCTTACCCAAAACACTGAAGCTTTCTTT
>TRBV30|TRBJ2-7|-|TRBD1
CAWSRDSSYEQYF
TGTGCCTGGAGCCGGGACAGCTCCTACGAGCAGTACTTC
>TRBV5-1|TRBJ1-2|-|TRBD1
CASSTGTGPPLYGYTF
TGCGCCAGCAGCACCGGGACAGGCCCCCCACTTTATGGCTACACCTTC
>TRBV6-1|TRBJ1-1|-|-
CASSAIQNTEAFF
TGTGCCAGCAGTGCGATTCAGAACACTGAAGCTTTCTTT
>TRBV7-9|TRBJ2-6|-|-
CASSLATGANSGANVLTF
TGTGCCAGCAGCTTAGCTACGGGGGCAAACTCTGGGGCCAACGTCCTGACTTTC
>TRBV6-5|TRBJ1-1|-|TRBD1
CASSWGQGMNTEAFF
TGTGCCAGCAGTTGGGGACAGGGGATGAACACTGAAGCTTTCTTT
>TRBV2|TRBJ1-2|-|-
CASSYDSDGYTF
TGTGCCAGCAGTTACGACAGTGACGGCTACACCTTC
>TRBV29-1|TRBJ1-2|-|-
CSVEGYGYTF
TGCAGCGTTGAAGGCTATGGCTACACCTTC
>TRBV10-2|TRBJ2-7|-|TRBD1
CASSSQGAREQYF
TGCGCCAGCAGTTCACAGGGGGCGAGGGAGCAGTACTTC
>TRBV9|TRBJ2-2|-|-
CASSVLGGGELFF
TGTGCCAGCAGCGTCCTTGGAGGCGGGGAGCTGTTTTTT
>TRBV7-9|TRBJ2-4|-|TRBD1
CASSPRTGLAKNIQYF
TGTGCCAGCAGCCCCCGGACAGGTCTAGCCAAAAACATTCAGTACTTC
>TRBV6-5|TRBJ1-6|-|-
CASSYSWDSPLHF
TGTGCCAGCAGTTACTCGTGGGATTCACCCCTCCACTTT
>TRBV7-8|TRBJ2-6|-|-
CASSPPRRFSGANVLTF
TGTGCCAGCAGCCCGCCGAGGCGGTTCTCTGGGGCCAACGTCCTGACTTTC
>TRBV19|TRBJ2-7|-|TRBD1
CASSPWTGGSYEQYF
TGTGCCAGTAGTCCATGGACAGGGGGCTCCTACGAGCAGTACTTC
>TRBV19|TRBJ2-7|-|-
CASSLGQTEQYF
TGTGCCAGTAGTCTTGGACAGACCGAGCAGTACTTC
>TRBV2|TRBJ1-2|-|TRBD1
CASSVRDSDYGYTF
TGTGCCAGCAGTGTTCGGGACAGCGATTATGGCTACACCTTC